Listed here are 27 T cell receptor beta chains from one sample, sequenced in a study of blood T cell repertoires in COVID-19. Method: immunoSEQ multiplex PCR; TCRdb's copy keeps in-frame clones and lacks some. This repertoire shows approximately 180,000 clones, over 60% found once; its top ten account for about 26%. The sample taken for sequencing was peripheral blood. All receptors come from a woman in her seventies with acute or convalescent COVID-19.

V is TRBV7-2 and J is TRBJ2-2; tentative D call: TRBD1 (6 bases). CDR3 length: 15 amino acids. Germline V gives CDR1 SGHTA, CDR2 FQGNSA. Trimming took off 7 bases at V and 5 bases at J, with 17 bases between the two ends. The CDR3 sequence is CASISQGRGTGELFF. CDR3 sequence (DNA): TGTGCCAGCATTTCCCAGGGGAGAGGTACCGGGGAGCTGTTTTTT.

This clone was seen once. The rearrangement links TRBV19 to TRBJ1-5; D gene uncertain. The CDR3 spans 12 residues. V gave up 4 bases and J gave up 11 bases, with 12 bases separating them. Germline V CDR1 and CDR2: LNHDA, SQIVND (reference sequence). The CDR3 DNA sequence: TGTGCCAGTAGTACCGGGCCGGGGACCCAGCATTTT. Translating gives CASSTGPGTQHF.

This rearrangement joins TRBV5-1 to TRBJ2-1; TRBD1 agrees at 8 bases. Looked up from germline, CDR1 is SGHRS and CDR2 is YFSETQ. J was trimmed by 5 bases and V by 4 bases; bases with no gene match: 8. There are 15 residues in the CDR3. The CDR3 loop is CASSPGTGRHNEQFF. Here the CDR3 DNA reads TGCGCCAGCAGCCCTGGGACAGGTAGACACAATGAGCAGTTCTTC.

J is TRBJ2-3 and V is TRBV20-1, with 12 bases that match TRBD2. Trimming cost V 3 bases and J 3 bases; bases outside gene matches: 7. This CDR3 has 16 amino acids. Germline loops: CDR1 DFQATT, CDR2 SNEGSKA (reference sequence). CDR3 nucleotides: TGCAGTGCTAGTGATCGGACTAGCGGGACTACAGATACGCAGTATTTT. Residues: CSASDRTSGTTDTQYF.

The chain employs TRBV27 and TRBJ1-5; D call uncertain. The CDR3 spans 13 residues. Deletions cut 3 bases from V and 4 bases from J, with 7 bases between. Germline lookup yields CDR1 MNHEY and CDR2 SMNVEV (reference sequence). The CDR3 loop is CASSLNRNQPQHF. The CDR3 DNA sequence: TGTGCCAGCAGTTTGAACAGAAATCAGCCCCAGCATTTT.

The rearrangement uses TRBV19 and TRBJ2-1; TRBD2 might be the D (6 bases). V lost 3 bases and J 5 bases, leaving 11 bases between the germline ends. Germline-derived CDR1 and CDR2 are LNHDA and SQIVND (reference sequence). This CDR3 region has 14 residues. CDR3 DNA sequence: TGTGCCAGTAGTATCGGGGCGGGAAACAATGAGCAGTTCTTC. Its translation: CASSIGAGNNEQFF.

The chain combines TRBV3-1 (or the pseudogene TRBV3-2) with TRBJ2-7, with D tentatively TRBD2 (5 bases). CDR3 length: 11 amino acids. Trimming pared 2 bases from V and 7 bases from J, leaving 6 bases between. Germline V gene lookup returns CDR1 LGHDT and CDR2 YNNKEL (reference sequence). For the CDR3, the DNA is TGTGCCAGCAGCCAATCGGGAGAGCAGTACTTC. Translating gives CASSQSGEQYF.

This clone was observed a single time. The chain combines TRBV5-1 with TRBJ1-4, with D maybe TRBD1 (5 bases). Germline assignment: CDR1 SGHRS and CDR2 YFSETQ. The germline V and J ends were trimmed by 0 bases and 2 bases, with 8 bases remaining between them. This CDR3 comprises 15 residues. The CDR3 sequence is CASSLGRATNEKLFF. The CDR3 region has the DNA TGCGCCAGCAGCTTGGGCAGGGCCACTAATGAAAAACTGTTTTTT. Looking up the rest from reference TRBV5-1 and TRBJ1-4 gives the full variable domain: KAGVTQTPRYLIKTRGQQVTLSCSPISGHRSVSWYQQTPGQGLQFLFEYFSETQRNKGNFPGRFSGRQFSNSRSEMNVSTLELGDSALYLCASSLGRATNEKLFFGSGTQLSVL.

CDR3 nucleotide sequence: TGTGCCAGCAGCTTAGGGGATGGGGCGCCGGGGGTCAATGAGCAGTTCTTC. Translating gives CASSLGDGAPGVNEQFF. The gene calls are TRBV7-9 and TRBJ2-1, with D perhaps TRBD2 (6 bases). Trimming shortened V by 1 base and J by 6 bases, and 19 bases separated the two germline ends. Germline V gives CDR1 SEHNR, CDR2 FQNEAQ (reference sequence). The CDR3 covers 17 residues.

The chain has TRBV3-1 (or the pseudogene TRBV3-2) and TRBJ2-5; 7 bases map to TRBD2. Unmatched junction bases numbered 8, after V lost 3 bases and J lost 4 bases. Germline loops: CDR1 LGHDT, CDR2 YNNKEL (reference sequence). The CDR3 is made up of 15 amino acids. CDR3 sequence: CASSHRGAGVETQYF. Written as DNA, the CDR3 is TGTGCCAGCAGCCACCGAGGGGCGGGAGTAGAGACCCAGTACTTC.

The chain recombines TRBV5-4 with TRBJ2-7, with D unclear. The germline CDR1 and CDR2 sequences are SGHNT and YYREEE (reference sequence). The CDR3 has 11 residues. V was cut by 4 bases and J by 2 bases, with 4 bases left in between. The CDR3: CASSDTYEQYF. CDR3 DNA: TGTGCCAGCAGCGACACCTACGAGCAGTACTTC.

J is TRBJ2-1 and V is TRBV5-1, with 8 bases that match TRBD2. The CDR3 covers 15 residues. Germline assignment: CDR1 SGHRS and CDR2 YFSETQ. V shed 2 bases, J shed 8 bases, and the junction held 9 bases outside the gene matches. The CDR3 DNA follows: TGCGCCAGCAGCTTAAGTAGCGGGGCTTTAGATGAGCAGTTCTTC. Translating it yields CASSLSSGALDEQFF.

As DNA, the CDR3 is TGTGCCAGTAGTAGAAGATCCGGGACTAGCGCATCCTACGAGCAGTACTTC. Protein: CASSRRSGTSASYEQYF. The gene calls are TRBV19 and TRBJ2-7; 10 bases align to TRBD2. CDR1 and CDR2 (germline): LNHDA, SQIVND (reference sequence). The CDR3 spans 17 residues. The ends lost 4 bases at V and 1 base at J; junction bases unmatched: 10.

The chain recombines TRBV7-9 with TRBJ1-2; D is uncertain. From germline, CDR1 is SEHNR and CDR2 FQNEAQ (reference sequence). Trimming pared 5 bases from V and 3 bases from J, leaving 13 bases between. The CDR3 covers 14 residues. The CDR3 region is CASSRDALDYGYTF. The DNA of the CDR3 is TGTGCCAGCAGCCGGGATGCCCTCGACTATGGCTACACCTTC.

The V call is TRBV29-1, the J call TRBJ2-2, with 9 bases that match TRBD1. Germline loops: CDR1 SQVTM, CDR2 ANQGSEA. The V gene end was trimmed by 6 bases and the J gene end by 6 bases; junction bases not matched to a gene: 2. The CDR3 has 12 residues. DNA for the CDR3: TGCAGCGTGGACAGGGGATCCGGGGAGCTGTTTTTT. This translates into CSVDRGSGELFF.

This clone was seen only once. The V call is TRBV9, the J call TRBJ2-2, with 9 positions matching TRBD1. With V trimmed by 2 bases and J by 5 bases, 4 bases remained unmatched. CDR1 is SGDLS and CDR2 is YYNGEE in the germline V gene. The CDR3 has 15 residues. CDR3 loop: CASSVGQGFTGELFF. The CDR3 DNA follows: TGTGCCAGCAGCGTGGGACAGGGTTTTACCGGGGAGCTGTTTTTT.

V usage is TRBV30 and J usage is TRBJ2-7; TRBD1 agrees at 7 bases. Trimming took 2 bases from V and 4 from J; bases not matched to a gene: 5. The germline V gene has CDR1 GTSNPN and CDR2 SVGIG (reference sequence). This CDR3 is 13 amino acids long. The CDR3 region is CAWSRQGPYEQYF. In DNA, the CDR3 is TGTGCCTGGAGTCGACAGGGTCCTTACGAGCAGTACTTC.

The rearrangement joins TRBV27 to TRBJ2-5; 13 bases are shared with TRBD2. Per germline, CDR1 MNHEY and CDR2 SMNVEV (reference sequence). V dropped 10 bases and J dropped 7; count of bases not matched to a gene: 9. This CDR3 comprises 14 residues. The CDR3 here is CATRGLAGWGTQYF. The CDR3 DNA follows: TGTGCCACCAGGGGACTAGCGGGATGGGGGACCCAGTACTTC.

This clone was detected once. This chain links TRBV30 with TRBJ1-2; perhaps TRBD1 as D (5 bases). V was pared by 6 bases and J by 7 bases, with 15 bases between. The germline V gene encodes CDR1 GTSNPN and CDR2 SVGIG (reference sequence). The CDR3 runs 12 residues. The CDR3 loop reads CACQWGGRGYTF. In DNA, the CDR3 is TGTGCCTGCCAATGGGGGGGTCGTGGCTACACCTTC.

This clone was counted between two and nine times. The chain recombines TRBV6-5 with TRBJ1-6; D is perhaps TRBD1 (5 bases). The CDR3 is made up of 13 amino acids. Germline CDR1 MNHEY, CDR2 SVGAGI. V was cut by 7 bases and J by 4 bases, with 8 bases left in between. CDR3 DNA sequence: TGTGCCAGCATAGACAGTTATAATTCACCCCTCCACTTT. Its translation is CASIDSYNSPLHF.

The chain carries TRBV5-6 and TRBJ1-1; D remains unclear. Trimming stripped 3 bases from V and 2 bases from J, with 11 bases between. The CDR3 extends over 14 amino acids. Germline assignment: CDR1 SGHDT and CDR2 YYEEEE. CDR3 DNA: TGTGCCAGCAGCTATCGGTTCGAAAACACTGAAGCTTTCTTT. It translates to CASSYRFENTEAFF.

V is TRBV19 and J is TRBJ2-2; 11 nucleotides align to TRBD2. V was clipped by 3 bases and J by 4 bases; unmatched bases: 4. Per germline, CDR1 LNHDA and CDR2 SQIVND (reference sequence). CDR3 length equals 16 residues. The CDR3 sequence is CASSIRLAGSTGELFF. CDR3 coding DNA: TGTGCCAGTAGTATCCGACTAGCGGGAAGCACCGGGGAGCTGTTTTTT.

This chain links TRBV19 with TRBJ1-5; TRBD1 might be the D (5 bases). This CDR3 comprises 14 residues. Germline assignment: CDR1 LNHDA and CDR2 SQIVND (reference sequence). With 5 bases removed from V and 7 bases from J, the gap between germline ends came to 15 bases. The CDR3 sequence is CASSSYRGSQPQHF. CDR3 nucleotide sequence: TGTGCCAGTAGTTCGTATCGGGGGAGCCAGCCCCAGCATTTT.

The chain joins TRBV7-3 to TRBJ2-3; D may be TRBD1 (5 bases). V was shortened by 0 bases and J by 4 bases, with 14 bases between the two germline ends. Germline CDR1 reads SGHTA; CDR2 reads FQGTGA. This CDR3 comprises 16 residues. In DNA form, the CDR3 reads TGTGCCAGCAGCTTAACGGGAAGGGGAAGTGCAGATACGCAGTATTTT. Residues: CASSLTGRGSADTQYF.

The rearrangement joins TRBV15 to TRBJ2-7, with 9 bases that match TRBD2. The CDR3 is 20 amino acids. Germline lookup yields CDR1 LNHNV and CDR2 YYDKDF (reference sequence). With V trimmed by 0 bases and J by 2 bases, 17 bases remained unmatched. The CDR3 here is CATSRDKTTGLAIIPYEQYF. CDR3 in DNA: TGTGCCACCAGCAGAGATAAGACAACGGGACTAGCAATTATCCCCTACGAGCAGTACTTC.

The table lists this clone with a few counts. This chain links TRBV2 with TRBJ2-7; 10 bases match TRBD2. This CDR3 is 13 amino acids long. V lost 7 bases to trimming and J lost 6 bases; unmatched junction nucleotides: 6. Germline loops: CDR1 SNHLY, CDR2 FYNNEI. Written as DNA, the CDR3 is TGTGCCAGCACCCCCAGCGGGAGGGGCGAGCAGTACTTC. Amino acid sequence: CASTPSGRGEQYF.

The chain joins TRBV18 to TRBJ2-7, with a possible D match to TRBD2 (5 bases). This CDR3 region has 14 residues. Germline values: CDR1 KGHSH, CDR2 LQKENI. With 2 bases removed from V and 7 bases from J, the gap between germline ends came to 15 bases. In DNA form, the CDR3 reads TGTGCCAGCTCACCAGAAACAGCTTCGGGGGAGCAGTACTTC. Its protein is CASSPETASGEQYF. Supplemented by reference TRBV18 and TRBJ2-7, the full variable domain reads NAGVMQNPRHLVRRRGQEARLRCSPMKGHSHVYWYRQLPEEGLKFMVYLQKENIIDESGMPKERFSAEFPKEGPSILRIQQVVRGDSAAYFCASSPETASGEQYFGPGTRLTVT.